Each of the 24 T cell receptor beta chains below was sequenced from the same sample in a study of T cells after yellow fever vaccination. TCRdb itself ran the 5' RACE reads through MiXCR, one entry per CDR3 protein. Counted here are tens of thousands of distinct CDR3 sequences, more than 5.5% occurring once; the ten biggest clones make up around 38%. Sequencing was performed on CD8+ T cells sorted from PBMCs, taken on the day of the first yellow fever vaccination. Every receptor here comes from a young man who received the YFV17D yellow fever vaccine.

V is TRBV12-5 and J is TRBJ1-1, with D possibly matching TRBD1 (5 bases). The CDR3 loop spans 16 amino acids. Germline V gene lookup returns CDR1 LGHNT and CDR2 FRNRAP. V dropped 7 bases and J dropped 1 base, with 19 bases sitting between them. For the CDR3, the DNA is TGTGCTAGTGTCCCCTCTGGGACGTACCCGAACACTGAAGCTTTCTTT. Encoded protein: CASVPSGTYPNTEAFF.

The CDR3 DNA follows: TGTGCCAGCAGCTTTATTGGCAGGATTCGAACTGAAGCTTTCTTT. It translates to CASSFIGRIRTEAFF. The V and J genes are TRBV5-4 and TRBJ1-1; D is unclear. This CDR3 has 15 residues. In germline, CDR1 is SGHNT, CDR2 YYREEE (reference sequence). Trimming took 2 bases from V and 5 from J, leaving 16 bases between them.

At least ten counts were recorded for this clonotype. This rearrangement joins TRBV6-2 or TRBV6-3 to TRBJ1-1; D is possibly TRBD1 (5 bases). This CDR3 comprises 13 residues. V was cut by 7 bases and J by 0 bases, with 9 bases left in between. Germline loops: CDR1 MNHEY, CDR2 SVGEGT. The CDR3 bases are TGTGCCAGCATCAGGGTGTTGAACACTGAAGCTTTCTTT. Its protein product is CASIRVLNTEAFF.

The rearrangement uses TRBV19 and TRBJ1-5; no definite D call. CDR1 LNHDA and CDR2 SQIVND come from the germline V gene (reference sequence). The CDR3 extends over 15 amino acids. V was shortened by 3 bases and J by 4 bases, with 13 bases between the two germline ends. CDR3 bases: TGTGCCAGTAGTATTCTCGCACAGAGAAATCAGCCCCAGCATTTT. Translated, it gives CASSILAQRNQPQHF.

The chain has TRBV11-2 and TRBJ1-1; the D is unclear. There are 12 residues in the CDR3. Germline V gene lookup returns CDR1 SGHAT and CDR2 FQNNGV. V was trimmed by 5 bases and J by 4 bases, leaving 8 bases between them. CDR3 region: CASSAGVTEAFF. CDR3 sequence (DNA): TGTGCCAGCAGCGCAGGCGTCACTGAAGCTTTCTTT.

Notes on this clonotype: A read error is possible here, since a much larger clone lies one base away. CDR3 loop: CASSPGHTEYF. Written as DNA, the CDR3 is TGTGCCAGCAGCCCCGGGCATACGGAGTATTTT. The chain employs TRBV7-9 and TRBJ2-3, with no clear D. The CDR3 covers 11 residues. Per germline, CDR1 SEHNR and CDR2 FQNEAQ (reference sequence).

This clonotype was counted many times. This chain uses TRBV7-6 with TRBJ2-5, with TRBD1 matching 8 bases. The V gene end was trimmed by 1 base and the J gene end by 5 bases; junction bases not matched to a gene: 9. This CDR3 is built from 16 residues. Germline CDR1 and CDR2: SGHVS and FNYEAQ. CDR3 loop: CASSLGDRGGGETQYF. The CDR3, as DNA: TGTGCCAGCAGCTTAGGCGACAGGGGTGGTGGGGAGACCCAGTACTTC.

This clonotype was detected only a few times. This chain connects TRBV6-1 to TRBJ2-7, with D possibly TRBD1 on 6 matching bases. Germline lookup yields CDR1 MNHNS and CDR2 SASEGT. The CDR3 length is 14 residues. V lost 3 bases, J lost 1 base, and 10 bases lay in between. CDR3 sequence reads: CASSELGGSYEQYF. For the CDR3, the DNA is TGTGCCAGCAGTGAGCTAGGGGGTTCCTACGAGCAGTACTTC.

The rearrangement uses TRBV4-1 and TRBJ1-6; no definite D call. The V and J ends lost 1 base and 5 bases respectively, with 9 bases between them. The V gene's germline CDR1 is MGHRA and CDR2 YSYEKL. This CDR3 comprises 15 residues. The CDR3 DNA reads as TGCGCCAGCAGCCAAGGCCCGGCAGATAATTCACCCCTCCACTTT. This sequence encodes CASSQGPADNSPLHF.

The chain uses TRBV12-3 or TRBV12-4 and TRBJ1-2, with unresolved D. The CDR3 covers 12 residues. V gave up 10 bases and J gave up 8 bases, with 17 bases separating them. The DNA of the CDR3 is TGTGCCACCAACGGGGAAGGAGGGGGCTACACCTTC. Protein sequence: CATNGEGGGYTF.

The sample holds many counts of this clonotype. The chain recombines TRBV5-4 with TRBJ2-7; D might be TRBD2 (6 bases). The CDR3 contains 14 residues. CDR1 and CDR2 from the germline V gene are SGHNT and YYREEE (reference sequence). Trimming removed 0 bases from V and 7 bases from J, with 14 bases in between. The CDR3: CASSLGVSAGEQYF. CDR3 bases: TGTGCCAGCAGCTTGGGGGTCTCCGCGGGGGAGCAGTACTTC.

This clonotype has at least ten counts. This chain joins TRBV4-3 and TRBJ2-2; D might be TRBD1 (5 bases). V was shortened by 0 bases and J by 0 bases, with 8 bases between the two germline ends. CDR3 length equals 16 residues. Germline V lookup: CDR1 LGHNA, CDR2 YSLEER. The CDR3 reads CASSQEGLANTGELFF. CDR3 DNA sequence: TGCGCCAGCAGCCAAGAGGGGCTCGCGAACACCGGGGAGCTGTTTTTT.

This clonotype was detected only a few times. The chain combines TRBV7-9 with TRBJ2-3, with a weak D call TRBD1 (8 bases). CDR3 length: 17 residues. Trimming removed 6 bases from V and 0 bases from J, with 19 bases in between. CDR1 and CDR2 from the germline V gene are SEHNR and FQNEAQ (reference sequence). The CDR3 nucleotides read TGTGCCAGCAGGGAGCGGGACAGGATGCGAAGCACAGATACGCAGTATTTT. It translates to CASRERDRMRSTDTQYF.

The chain uses TRBV5-1 and TRBJ2-3; perhaps TRBD2 as D (7 bases). The CDR3 totals 15 residues. The V gene lost 3 bases and the J gene lost 6 bases, with 17 bases spanning the gap. CDR1 SGHRS and CDR2 YFSETQ come from the germline V gene. The CDR3 protein is CASSWWGGDQDTQYF. The CDR3 bases are TGCGCCAGCAGCTGGTGGGGGGGCGATCAGGATACGCAGTATTTT.

The gene calls are TRBV7-9 and TRBJ1-2; possible D gene TRBD1, 5 bases. Germline V gives CDR1 SEHNR, CDR2 FQNEAQ (reference sequence). The CDR3 extends over 14 amino acids. Trimming cost V 6 bases and J 4 bases, with 15 bases left between them. The CDR3 is CASSNTGGIYGYTF. The CDR3 DNA reads TGTGCCAGCAGTAATACGGGGGGGATCTATGGCTACACCTTC.

This clonotype turned up a few times. The chain uses TRBV10-3 and TRBJ2-5; 7 nucleotides line up with TRBD2. This CDR3 has 14 residues. CDR1 is ENHRY and CDR2 is SYGVKD in the germline V gene. V was pared by 4 bases and J by 5 bases, with 7 bases of the junction left unmatched. The DNA of the CDR3 is TGTGCCATCAGTGGCCCAGCGGGGAATGAGACCCAGTACTTC. Translating gives CAISGPAGNETQYF.

The V call is TRBV6-1, the J call TRBJ2-1; either TRBD1 or TRBD2 may fit D (6 bases each). CDR1 and CDR2 (germline): MNHNS, SASEGT. The V end lost 6 bases, the J end lost 9 bases, and 12 bases lay between the germline ends. The CDR3 runs to 12 residues. CDR3 sequence: CASRWGAVEQFF. The CDR3 nucleotides read TGTGCCAGCAGGTGGGGGGCGGTTGAGCAGTTCTTC.

This clonotype was counted between two and nine times. The gene calls are TRBV2 and TRBJ2-3; TRBD2 matches at 12 bases. The CDR3 has 17 residues. CDR1 SNHLY and CDR2 FYNNEI come from the germline V gene. Losses at the gene ends were 11 bases for V and 2 bases for J; bases not matched to a gene: 14. The CDR3 sequence: CAATLRLAGATTDTQYF. The CDR3 DNA follows: TGTGCCGCCACCCTTCGACTAGCGGGGGCCACCACAGATACGCAGTATTTT.

V usage is TRBV9 and J usage is TRBJ1-5, with no clear D. This CDR3 comprises 15 residues. V dropped 2 bases and J dropped 2 bases, with 11 bases sitting between them. Germline V gives CDR1 SGDLS, CDR2 YYNGEE. The CDR3 region has the DNA TGTGCCAGCAGCGTTGGGCCCGGCGGCAATCAGCCCCAGCATTTT. Amino acid sequence: CASSVGPGGNQPQHF.

The sample holds many counts of this clonotype. The V gene is TRBV5-1, the J gene TRBJ2-7, with 8 bases fitting TRBD2. The CDR3 loop spans 15 amino acids. Germline CDR1 reads SGHRS; CDR2 reads YFSETQ. V was clipped by 4 bases and J by 4 bases; unmatched bases: 10. This chain's CDR3 is CASSLGLAPGYEQYF. DNA for the CDR3: TGCGCCAGCAGCCTTGGACTAGCACCTGGGTACGAGCAGTACTTC. The variable domain in full, completed from reference TRBV5-1 and TRBJ2-7, reads KAGVTQTPRYLIKTRGQQVTLSCSPISGHRSVSWYQQTPGQGLQFLFEYFSETQRNKGNFPGRFSGRQFSNSRSEMNVSTLELGDSALYLCASSLGLAPGYEQYFGPGTRLTVT.

Here the CDR3 DNA reads TGCAGCGCCGAGGCAGGGAACACTGAAGCTTTCTTT. Its translation: CSAEAGNTEAFF. The chain is built from TRBV29-1 and TRBJ1-1; D is uncertain. Trimming took off 7 bases at V and 1 base at J, with 10 bases between the two ends. Germline V gene data show CDR1 as SQVTM and CDR2 as ANQGSEA. The CDR3 loop spans 12 amino acids.

This chain connects TRBV6-2 or TRBV6-3 to TRBJ2-2; no definite D call. Looked up from germline, CDR1 is MNHEY and CDR2 is SVGEGT. V gave up 8 bases and J gave up 0 bases, with 10 bases separating them. The CDR3 is 14 residues long. In DNA form, the CDR3 reads TGTGCCAGCCAAAGGATCACGAACACCGGGGAGCTGTTTTTT. Protein: CASQRITNTGELFF.

This clonotype was seen ten or more times. This sequence joins TRBV12-3 or TRBV12-4 and TRBJ2-5; the match to TRBD2 covers 9 bases. This CDR3 comprises 16 residues. Unmatched junction bases numbered 7, after V lost 4 bases and J lost 1 base. CDR3 region: CASSSPVTSGQETQYF. CDR3 sequence (DNA): TGTGCCAGCAGTTCGCCCGTGACTAGCGGCCAAGAGACCCAGTACTTC.

The J gene is TRBJ2-7, the V gene TRBV7-9; D not resolved. V was cut by 4 bases and J by 5 bases, with 9 bases left in between. The CDR3 sequence is 12 residues long. Germline CDR1 reads SEHNR; CDR2 reads FQNEAQ (reference sequence). CDR3 loop: CASSSARHEQYF. The CDR3 nucleotides read TGTGCCAGCAGCTCCGCCCGGCACGAGCAGTACTTC.